One TCR beta chain is described in this entry. This clonotype was detected many times. The antigen it recognizes is unknown. No much larger clone exists at a distance of one base, and base qualities are not known. In the germline V gene, CDR1 corresponds to SNHLY and CDR2 to FYNNEI. The V end gives up 5 bases and the J end 10 bases, leaving 7 bases in the junction not matched to a gene. The CDR3 goes from the cysteine to the phenylalanine over 14 residues. Solely the CDR3 DNA is kept, with 42 bases framed from the first base. TCR beta CDR3 regions were amplified from RNA transcripts for repertoire sequencing. The first round of RT-PCR was done with HTBI primers and the Qiagen OneStep RT-PCR kit, and was followed by a second round of multiplex PCR, then size selection and purification. Libraries were sequenced paired-end with 100 bp reads on an Illumina HiSeq2000. As for the original processing: SOAPnuke was used to process the reads, removing any read that contained adapters or uncalled bases, had a mean Phred below 15, or lacked an exact match to the constant primer or identifier. High-quality paired reads were merged with COPE v1.2.5. Each unique nucleotide sequence was defined as a clonotype, and clonotypes were aligned to IMGT TRB V, D and J references with MiTCR v1.1. Analysis was restricted to V-J combinations with a frequency above 0.0001, which covered roughly 99% of repertoires. For each V-J combination, a TCR clonal expansion and chaos score was defined as the ratio of F50 clonal expansion to chaos observed in the TCRdist matrix. Welch's t-statistics and random forest were used to reduce features to 10 to 15 V-J combinations, which were fed into a naive Bayes classifier. The similarity between thyroid and blood repertoires was quantified using the Morisita-Horn index. TCRdb reworked the public reads: Q25 trimming with fastp, MiXCR clone assembly, productive beta chains retained. Each CDR3 protein appears once, grouped with its most common genes and DNA. Clone size and V and J calls follow TCRdb, not the original study. In all, the sample holds almost 750,000 distinct CDR3 sequences, and roughly 40% of those were seen once. Jointly, the top ten make up approximately 46% of the sample.

Patients with ophthalmopathy had moderately to severely active disease, with a Clinical Activity Score of 3 or more, a NOSPECS grade of 4 or more, and a disease duration of less than 3 months. Patients with other autoimmune diseases, uncontrolled infections, pregnancy or lactation were excluded. Clinical symptoms, serum thyroxine, TRAb, thyroid ultrasound and orbital computed tomography formed the basis of the diagnosis. Ficoll-Paque density gradient centrifugation was used to isolate PBMCs from 8.5 to 10 ml of fresh peripheral blood. Trizol reagent was used to extract the total RNA, and its quality was then checked on an Agilent 2100 Bioanalyzer. The data belong to a study of Graves' ophthalmopathy and Graves' hyperthyroidism (dated by TCRdb to the late 2010s). Regarding the study in general: Peripheral blood was collected at initial diagnosis, prior to any treatment. To explore V-J signatures that distinguish ophthalmopathy from hyperthyroidism, a discovery set of 100 patients was enrolled, made up of 43 with ophthalmopathy and some 60 with stable hyperthyroidism. In total, approximately 130 blood samples were TCR-sequenced: 40 to 45 ophthalmopathy, about 75 hyperthyroidism and about 17 hyperthyroidism-to-ophthalmopathy patients. In roughly 6 hyperthyroidism patients, T-cell repertoires of thyroid tissue and blood were compared. TCR beta repertoire signatures were used to distinguish Graves' ophthalmopathy from Graves' hyperthyroidism and to predict progression to ophthalmopathy. Once sampling was done, hyperthyroidism patients were given methimazole at a starting dose of 30 mg daily, while ophthalmopathy patients were given high-dose intravenous methylprednisolone. An independent validation cohort comprised some 19 hyperthyroidism patients and some 16 patients who later progressed from hyperthyroidism to ophthalmopathy. The paper as a whole reports these results and caveats: In cross-validation, the 13-signature model distinguished ophthalmopathy from stable hyperthyroidism with around 86% sensitivity and 81.08% specificity, while in the test set the corresponding values were about 80% and 75%. Sample size was not statistically predetermined, and group allocation was not concealed from the investigators. Most expanded thyroid clonotypes with a frequency above 0.001 also appeared in blood, which suggests that blood repertoires may reflect the immune response in the thyroid. In validation, the model predicted ophthalmopathy progression with roughly 68% sensitivity and around 72% specificity; roughly 12 predicted patients were CT-confirmed with GO in a median of approximately six months.

Sequencing was performed on peripheral blood. Here the chain combines TRBV2 and TRBJ1-6; the central 8 bases match TRBD1. This TCR was sampled from an adult man with Graves' ophthalmopathy. The CDR3 protein sequence reads: CASSPRDRLSPLHF. The nucleotides read TGTGCCAGCAGTCCGCGGGACAGGTTATCACCCCTCCACTTT.